The clone carrying this TCR beta chain was picked up many times. The antigen is unknown. The data originate from a study of CD8 T cells in ankylosing spondylitis. Study outcomes and limitations: Disease-linked clones proved CD8+ and comparatively uncommon in peripheral blood. Significant enrichment of disease-linked clones was reportedly seen in matched ankylosing spondylitis synovial fluid.

The TCR beta libraries were generated through quantitative 5'-RACE incorporating molecular barcodes. TCRdb independently ran MiXCR on the 5' RACE reads; one entry per CDR3 protein. The profile covers about 170,000 distinct CDR3 sequences, with around 18% appearing a single time and 7.8% taken by the ten largest. The germline V gene encodes CDR1 SGHVS and CDR2 FQNEAQ. CDR3 length: 14 residues. J gave up 2 bases and V 7 bases, and 6 bases lay outside the gene matches. Sequencing input: blood, either unsorted or a sorted T cell fraction (not recorded which). The source of this sequence is a male donor with ankylosing spondylitis or in good health (not recorded which). This sequence joins TRBV7-8 and TRBJ2-3; 7 nucleotides agree with TRBD1. In DNA, the CDR3 is TGTGCCAGCATCCGGGACAGCAACACAGATACGCAGTATTTT. It specifies CASIRDSNTDTQYF.